These 26 T cell receptor beta chains were all obtained from the same sample, sequenced in a study of T-cell memory formation after mild COVID-19. TCRdb reprocessed the 5' RACE reads via MiXCR and lists one record per CDR3 protein. The sample yields about 440,000 distinct CDR3 sequences, approximately 20% seen once. Source material: PBMCs or a T cell subset sorted from them (not recorded which). The receptors here all came from an adult woman who had mild COVID-19 (a few samples of this study predate the infection). Cell type and time point are not known.

In this sample, this clonotype turned up a few times. The chain combines TRBV30 with TRBJ2-5, with a possible D match to TRBD2 (5 bases). The CDR3 consists of 14 residues. The V and J ends lost 2 bases and 2 bases respectively, with 12 bases between them. CDR1 is GTSNPN, CDR2 SVGIG, per germline (reference sequence). In DNA form, the CDR3 reads TGTGCCTGGAGTACGTGGGAGCTTCAAGAGACCCAGTACTTC. As protein: CAWSTWELQETQYF. Looking up the rest from reference TRBV30 and TRBJ2-5 gives the full variable domain: SQTIHQWPATLVQPVGSPLSLECTVEGTSNPNLYWYRQAAGRGLQLLFYSVGIGQISSEVPQNLSASRPQDRQFILSSKKLLLSDSGFYLCAWSTWELQETQYFGPGTRLLVL.

This clonotype was counted between two and nine times. The J gene is TRBJ1-1, the V gene TRBV18, with D uncertain. Germline lookup yields CDR1 KGHSH and CDR2 LQKENI. The CDR3 runs to 13 residues. V lost 8 bases, J lost 3 bases, and 13 bases lay in between. The CDR3 region has the DNA TGTGCCAGCGCAGGCACAGTTGACACTGAAGCTTTCTTT. This translates into CASAGTVDTEAFF.

The chain uses TRBV6-5 and TRBJ1-6; 9 nucleotides line up with TRBD1. V was clipped by 5 bases and J by 11 bases; unmatched bases: 7. CDR1 MNHEY and CDR2 SVGAGI come from the germline V gene. There are 14 residues in the CDR3. The CDR3 here is CASSLQGANPPLHF. CDR3 nucleotide sequence: TGTGCCAGCAGTCTACAGGGGGCAAACCCACCCCTCCACTTT.

This clonotype has a handful of counts. The genes are TRBV20-1 and TRBJ1-1; D remains unclear. CDR3 length: 12 amino acids. Trimming stripped 0 bases from V and 1 base from J, with 3 bases between. Germline values: CDR1 DFQATT, CDR2 SNEGSKA (reference sequence). Here the CDR3 DNA reads TGCAGTGCTAGAGACCCGAACACTGAAGCTTTCTTT. Translating gives CSARDPNTEAFF.

V is TRBV12-3 or TRBV12-4 and J is TRBJ1-6; a weak D match, TRBD1 (6 bases). Trimming took off 0 bases at V and 9 bases at J, with 12 bases between the two ends. This CDR3 comprises 15 residues. CDR3 nucleotide sequence: TGTGCCAGCAGTTTAGCAGGCCAGGGGAGTTCACCCCTCCACTTT. As protein: CASSLAGQGSSPLHF.

This clonotype was seen only a few times. V gene TRBV6-1 combines with J gene TRBJ1-2; 10 nucleotides match TRBD1. The CDR3 is 15 amino acids. The germline V gene encodes CDR1 MNHNS and CDR2 SASEGT. Losses at the gene ends were 11 bases for V and 1 base for J; bases not matched to a gene: 10. CDR3 sequence (DNA): TGTGCCGGCCTCCCGACAGGGGGCAATAACTATGGCTACACCTTC. Amino acid sequence: CAGLPTGGNNYGYTF.

The chain combines TRBV30 with TRBJ1-2, with 8 bases that match TRBD1. The V segment lost 1 base and the J segment 4 bases; nucleotides outside the gene matches: 8. The CDR3 contains 15 residues. CDR1 and CDR2 from the germline V gene are GTSNPN and SVGIG (reference sequence). The DNA of the CDR3 is TGTGCCTGGAGTGCGGCAGGGGGCGCAAGCTATGGCTACACCTTC. As protein: CAWSAAGGASYGYTF.

This clonotype appeared a few times. The V call is TRBV5-1, the J call TRBJ2-1, with 9 nucleotides matching TRBD1. The CDR3 totals 14 residues. Germline loops: CDR1 SGHRS, CDR2 YFSETQ. V was clipped by 4 bases and J by 9 bases; unmatched bases: 8. CDR3 amino acids: CASSEPGQGTEQFF. DNA for the CDR3: TGCGCCAGCAGCGAGCCGGGACAGGGTACTGAGCAGTTCTTC.

Here the CDR3 reads CASSLGQGARSGELFF. CDR3 bases: TGCGCCAGCAGCCTGGGACAGGGGGCGCGGTCCGGGGAGCTGTTTTTT. The chain has TRBV5-1 and TRBJ2-2; 12 positions match TRBD1. The CDR3 has 16 residues. The V and J ends lost 4 bases and 6 bases, in that order; junction bases with no gene match: 7. Germline loops: CDR1 SGHRS, CDR2 YFSETQ.

This clonotype was seen ten or more times. V usage is TRBV29-1 and J usage is TRBJ2-7, with D possibly matching TRBD2 (7 bases). The CDR3 has 13 residues. The germline gives CDR1 SQVTM, CDR2 ANQGSEA. V lost 5 bases and J lost 5, with 16 bases in between. The CDR3 DNA follows: TGCAGCGTTAGGAGGGGGGGCCGGGACGAGCAGTACTTC. Amino acid sequence: CSVRRGGRDEQYF.

Only a few counts were recorded for this clonotype. This chain links TRBV29-1 with TRBJ2-6, with 7 bases aligning to TRBD1. The CDR3 spans 17 residues. V was clipped by 4 bases and J by 0 bases; unmatched bases: 9. The germline V gene encodes CDR1 SQVTM and CDR2 ANQGSEA. CDR3 DNA: TGCAGCGTTGTCACAGGGGCCATCTACTCTGGGGCCAACGTCCTGACTTTC. It is translated as CSVVTGAIYSGANVLTF.

This clonotype was picked up a small number of times. The rearrangement uses TRBV20-1 and TRBJ2-1, with D perhaps TRBD1 (5 bases). This CDR3 contains 15 residues. CDR1 and CDR2 (germline): DFQATT, SNEGSKA (reference sequence). The germline V and J ends were trimmed by 0 bases and 9 bases, with 18 bases remaining between them. The CDR3 sequence: CSARDTGRRVGEQFF. CDR3 DNA: TGCAGTGCTAGAGATACGGGTCGCAGGGTAGGTGAGCAGTTCTTC.

This clonotype was found a few times. The rearrangement joins TRBV7-8 to TRBJ1-4, with a possible D match to TRBD1 (6 bases). The V end lost 4 bases, the J end lost 0 bases, and 15 bases lay between the germline ends. Germline-derived CDR1 and CDR2 are SGHVS and FQNEAQ. The CDR3 spans 17 residues. This chain's CDR3 is CASSSTDRRATNEKLFF. CDR3 in DNA: TGTGCCAGCAGCTCGACCGACAGGCGGGCAACTAATGAAAAACTGTTTTTT.

This clonotype was counted between two and nine times. The chain links TRBV4-1 to TRBJ2-7; 8 positions agree with TRBD1. With V trimmed by 1 base and J by 2 bases, 4 bases remained unmatched. The CDR3 runs to 15 residues. Germline V lookup: CDR1 MGHRA, CDR2 YSYEKL. The CDR3 reads CASSQVDRATYEQYF. DNA of the CDR3: TGCGCCAGCAGCCAAGTGGACAGGGCAACCTACGAGCAGTACTTC.

The chain links TRBV9 to TRBJ1-1; D is perhaps TRBD1 (6 bases). Trimming shortened V by 3 bases and J by 5 bases, and 14 bases separated the two germline ends. Germline CDR1 reads SGDLS; CDR2 reads YYNGEE. CDR3 length: 14 amino acids. The CDR3 DNA is TGTGCCAGCAGCGACCGACAGCAGGGGACTGAAGCTTTCTTT. Amino acids: CASSDRQQGTEAFF.

This sequence joins TRBV6-1 and TRBJ2-7, with D possibly matching TRBD1 (6 bases). The V gene lost 3 bases and the J gene lost 6 bases, with 12 bases spanning the gap. This CDR3 spans 13 amino acids. The germline CDR1 and CDR2 sequences are MNHNS and SASEGT. The CDR3 nucleotides read TGTGCCAGCAGTGACAACAGGGTCAGCGAGCAGTACTTC. Translating gives CASSDNRVSEQYF.

J is TRBJ2-1 and V is TRBV11-2; 11 bases are a match to TRBD2. The V and J ends lost 3 bases and 0 bases, in that order; junction bases with no gene match: 13. In germline, CDR1 is SGHAT, CDR2 FQNNGV. The CDR3 is made up of 20 amino acids. CDR3 region: CASSFRPVGGLAASYNEQFF. The CDR3, as DNA: TGTGCCAGCAGCTTTAGACCCGTAGGGGGACTAGCGGCCTCCTACAATGAGCAGTTCTTC.

A few counts support this clonotype. The genes are TRBV6-2 or TRBV6-3 and TRBJ2-1; D not certain. Trimming cost V 5 bases and J 7 bases, with 12 bases left between them. Germline assignment: CDR1 MNHEY and CDR2 SVGEGT. CDR3 size: 13 residues. The chain's CDR3 is CASSNPIRNEQFF. Written as DNA, the CDR3 is TGTGCCAGCAGTAACCCTATACGAAATGAGCAGTTCTTC.

V usage is TRBV13 and J usage is TRBJ2-7; 9 nucleotides line up with TRBD1. V gave up 4 bases and J gave up 0 bases; unmatched junction bases: 4. Germline V gene sequence: CDR1 PRHDT, CDR2 FYEKMQ (reference sequence). The length of the CDR3 is 15 residues. CDR3 sequence (DNA): TGTGCCAGCAGCTCCCGGGACAGGGTCTCCTACGAGCAGTACTTC. This sequence encodes CASSSRDRVSYEQYF.

This clonotype appeared a few times. The chain carries TRBV4-1 and TRBJ1-4; D might be TRBD1 (6 bases). Germline CDR1 and CDR2: MGHRA and YSYEKL. With 1 base removed from V and 10 bases from J, the gap between germline ends came to 7 bases. The CDR3 extends over 12 amino acids. The CDR3 coding sequence is TGCGCCAGCAGCCAAGTGGGGGCAAAACTGTTTTTT. Amino acids: CASSQVGAKLFF.

This clonotype turned up a few times. The gene calls are TRBV3-1 and TRBJ2-7, with 12 nucleotides matching TRBD1. After removal of 3 bases from V and 5 bases from J, the junction contained 5 bases not matched to a gene. Germline-derived CDR1 and CDR2 are LGHDT and YNNKEL (reference sequence). This CDR3 region has 15 residues. CDR3 coding DNA: TGTGCCAGCAGCCAGGGTGGGACAGGGGGCAACGAGCAGTACTTC. It is translated as CASSQGGTGGNEQYF.

The chain carries TRBV18 and TRBJ1-4, with D unclear. V shed 5 bases and J shed 8 bases, with 9 bases lying between them. There are 12 residues in the CDR3. Germline values: CDR1 KGHSH, CDR2 LQKENI. DNA for the CDR3: TGTGCCAGCTCAACGGACTGGGAAAAACTGTTTTTT. Translating gives CASSTDWEKLFF.

CDR3 in DNA: TGTGCCAGCAGCATCCTCGGGACAGGGCCTACCGGGGAGCTGTTTTTT. Protein: CASSILGTGPTGELFF. The chain employs TRBV12-3 or TRBV12-4 and TRBJ2-2; 9 bases are shared with TRBD1. J lost 5 bases, V lost 6 bases, and 10 bases had no gene match. The CDR3 covers 16 residues.

V gene TRBV2 combines with J gene TRBJ1-6, with a weak D call TRBD1 (5 bases). Germline CDR1 reads SNHLY; CDR2 reads FYNNEI. Trimming left V 3 bases short and J 6 bases short, with 18 bases between. CDR3 size: 17 residues. Here the CDR3 reads CASSDRQSDHLNSPLHF. The CDR3 nucleotides read TGTGCCAGCAGTGATCGACAGTCCGATCATCTTAATTCACCCCTCCACTTT.

This clonotype was counted between two and nine times. The chain joins TRBV29-1 to TRBJ2-5; 8 positions agree with TRBD1. Per germline, CDR1 SQVTM and CDR2 ANQGSEA. The trim removed 2 bases at V and 4 bases at J, leaving 6 bases unmatched. CDR3 length: 14 residues. CDR3 in amino acids: CSVERSGQGETQYF. The CDR3 nucleotides are TGCAGCGTTGAAAGGTCCGGACAGGGAGAGACCCAGTACTTC. Filled out from reference TRBV29-1 and TRBJ2-5, the complete variable domain reads SAVISQKPSRDICQRGTSLTIQCQVDSQVTMMFWYRQQPGQSLTLIATANQGSEATYESGFVIDKFPISRPNLTFSTLTVSNMSPEDSSIYLCSVERSGQGETQYFGPGTRLLVL.

This clonotype was recorded a few times. The chain combines TRBV29-1 with TRBJ2-3, with D unclear. Germline CDR1 reads SQVTM; CDR2 reads ANQGSEA. V was clipped by 5 bases and J by 6 bases, with 3 bases between them. The CDR3 has 9 amino acids. CDR3 sequence reads: CSVPDTQYF. The CDR3 DNA sequence: TGCAGCGTTCCCGATACGCAGTATTTT.